Shown below are 9 T cell receptor beta chains from a single sample sequenced in a study of OX40 agonist ivuxolimab in advanced cancers. Library method: the immunoSEQ multiplex PCR assay. Not all clones reach the TCRdb copy of this immuneACCESS table, which keeps in-frame sequences only. Checked studies attribute under half of the gap to unresolved V genes and leave the rest unexplained. This sample gives about 91,000 clones in total; approximately 81% of them show up just once. The ten largest clonotypes hold 0.95% to 1.3% of the sample. The specimen comprised CD4+ or CD8+ T cells sorted from blood, sampled in a trial of the OX40 agonist ivuxolimab. Receptors originate from an adult with an advanced solid tumor such as melanoma, head and neck, liver or kidney cancer.

This chain joins TRBV5-5 and TRBJ1-6; D is undetermined. CDR1 and CDR2 (germline): SGHKS, YYEKEE (reference sequence). The CDR3 consists of 15 residues. Trimming left V 4 bases short and J 5 bases short, with 13 bases between. CDR3 nucleotides: TGTGCCAGCAGCAGAAACCCCGTTAATAATTCACCCCTCCACTTT. It is translated as CASSRNPVNNSPLHF.

This clone was found a few times. The genes are TRBV18 and TRBJ1-3; D possibly corresponds to TRBD1 (5 bases). This CDR3 comprises 16 residues. V shed 6 bases and J shed 0 bases, with 15 bases lying between them. Per germline, CDR1 KGHSH and CDR2 LQKENI. The CDR3 nucleotides read TGTGCCAGCTCGCAGGACATGGGTAGCTCTGGAAACACCATATATTTT. It yields the protein CASSQDMGSSGNTIYF.

This chain joins TRBV2 and TRBJ2-7, with 7 nucleotides matching TRBD1. The CDR3 totals 12 residues. Germline lookup yields CDR1 SNHLY and CDR2 FYNNEI. The ends lost 6 bases at V and 3 bases at J; junction bases unmatched: 2. CDR3 sequence: CASRAGGYEQYF. The CDR3 nucleotides read TGTGCCAGCAGGGCAGGGGGCTACGAGCAGTACTTC.

The CDR3 DNA follows: TGTGCCAGCAGCTTCGGGGGGACAGTCGCCTCACCCCTCCACTTT. Protein product: CASSFGGTVASPLHF. The chain has TRBV7-8 and TRBJ1-6; TRBD1 matches at 7 bases. Trimming took 3 bases from V and 10 from J; bases not matched to a gene: 9. CDR1 and CDR2 (germline): SGHVS, FQNEAQ. This CDR3 is 15 amino acids long. The whole variable domain, filled in from reference TRBV7-8 and TRBJ1-6, reads GAGVSQSPRYKVAKRGQDVALRCDPISGHVSLFWYQQALGQGPEFLTYFQNEAQLDKSGLPSDRFFAERPEGSVSTLKIQRTQQEDSAVYLCASSFGGTVASPLHFGNGTRLTVT.

This CDR3 is CASRAGQMNTEAFF. CDR3 DNA sequence: TGTGCCAGCAGGGCGGGACAGATGAACACTGAAGCTTTCTTT. The V call is TRBV5-4, the J call TRBJ1-1; 7 bases are a match to TRBD1. CDR3 length equals 14 residues. V shed 5 bases and J 0 bases; nucleotides not matched to a gene: 4. Germline lookup yields CDR1 SGHNT and CDR2 YYREEE (reference sequence). The whole variable domain, remainder taken from reference TRBV5-4 and TRBJ1-1, is ETGVTQSPTHLIKTRGQQVTLRCSSQSGHNTVSWYQQALGQGPQFIFQYYREEENGRGNFPPRFSGLQFPNYSSELNVNALELDDSALYLCASRAGQMNTEAFFGQGTRLTVV.

The chain uses TRBV27 and TRBJ2-1; 9 positions agree with TRBD1. The ends lost 5 bases at V and 10 bases at J; junction bases unmatched: 9. The CDR3 has 14 amino acids. Looked up from germline, CDR1 is MNHEY and CDR2 is SMNVEV (reference sequence). CDR3 sequence: CASSIGQGPNEQFF. CDR3 in DNA: TGTGCCAGCAGTATAGGACAGGGGCCCAACGAGCAGTTCTTC.

The V and J genes are TRBV18 and TRBJ2-2, with D unclear. Germline V gene data show CDR1 as KGHSH and CDR2 as LQKENI. Trimming shortened V by 3 bases and J by 4 bases, and 9 bases separated the two germline ends. There are 14 residues in the CDR3. The CDR3 here is CASSPPSFTGELFF. The CDR3 DNA reads as TGTGCCAGCTCACCCCCGTCTTTCACCGGGGAGCTGTTTTTT.

The V call is TRBV10-3, the J call TRBJ2-7; 8 bases are a match to TRBD1. There are 15 residues in the CDR3. Germline assignment: CDR1 ENHRY and CDR2 SYGVKD. J was trimmed by 1 base and V by 5 bases; bases with no gene match: 7. The CDR3, as DNA: TGTGCCATCAGTCAAGACAGGGGTGGTTCCTACGAGCAGTACTTC. It yields the protein CAISQDRGGSYEQYF.

DNA of the CDR3: TGTGCCAGCAGCTTCGGGGGCGGTACCTACAATGAGCAGTTCTTC. It is translated as CASSFGGGTYNEQFF. The chain combines TRBV5-4 with TRBJ2-1; D assignment may be TRBD1 or TRBD2 (6 bases each). V was pared by 2 bases and J by 2 bases, with 11 bases between. Looked up from germline, CDR1 is SGHNT and CDR2 is YYREEE (reference sequence). The CDR3 extends over 15 amino acids.